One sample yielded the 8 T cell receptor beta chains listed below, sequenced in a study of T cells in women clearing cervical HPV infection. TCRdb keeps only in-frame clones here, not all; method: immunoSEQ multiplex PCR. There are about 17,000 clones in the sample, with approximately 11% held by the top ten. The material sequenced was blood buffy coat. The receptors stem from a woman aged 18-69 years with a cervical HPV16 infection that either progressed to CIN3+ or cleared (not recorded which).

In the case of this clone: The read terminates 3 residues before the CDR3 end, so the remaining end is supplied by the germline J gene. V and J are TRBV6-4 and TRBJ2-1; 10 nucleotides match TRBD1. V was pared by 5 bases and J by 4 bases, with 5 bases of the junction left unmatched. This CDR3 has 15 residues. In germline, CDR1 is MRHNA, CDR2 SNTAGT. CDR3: CASSHRTGGYNEQFF. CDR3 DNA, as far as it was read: TGTGCCAGCAGTCATCGGACAGGGGGTTACAATGAG.

The covered CDR3 bases are TGCGCCAGCAGCTCCGGACAGGGGGCGATTGAA. Amino acid sequence: CASSSGQGAIE. The whole CDR3 sequence is CASSSGQGAIEAFF. The V call is TRBV4-1, the J call TRBJ1-1; 11 bases fit TRBD1. Read coverage stops 3 residues before the CDR3 terminus; the germline J gene supplies the remainder. The CDR3 covers 14 residues. Germline CDR1 is MGHRA and CDR2 is YSYEKL. V dropped 5 bases and J dropped 7; count of bases not matched to a gene: 6.

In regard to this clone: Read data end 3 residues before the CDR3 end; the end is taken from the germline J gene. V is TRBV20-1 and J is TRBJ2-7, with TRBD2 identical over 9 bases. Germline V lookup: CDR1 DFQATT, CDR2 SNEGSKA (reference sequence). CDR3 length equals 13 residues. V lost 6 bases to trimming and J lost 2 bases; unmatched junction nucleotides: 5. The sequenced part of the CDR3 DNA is TGCAGTGCCCCAGCGGGGGGCCCCTACGAG. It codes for CSAPAGGPYE. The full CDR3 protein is CSAPAGGPYEQYF.

CDR3 amino acids: CASSRTDRVGYNEQFF. The sequenced CDR3 bases are TGTGCCAGCAGCAGGACGGACAGGGTAGGATACAATGAG. The J gene is TRBJ2-1, the V gene TRBV5-4, with TRBD1 matching over 8 bases. The CDR3 end falls 3 residues outside the read, so it is completed with the germline J gene. The trim removed 4 bases at V and 4 bases at J, leaving 10 bases unmatched. The CDR3 loop spans 16 amino acids. Germline lookup yields CDR1 SGHNT and CDR2 YYREEE (reference sequence).

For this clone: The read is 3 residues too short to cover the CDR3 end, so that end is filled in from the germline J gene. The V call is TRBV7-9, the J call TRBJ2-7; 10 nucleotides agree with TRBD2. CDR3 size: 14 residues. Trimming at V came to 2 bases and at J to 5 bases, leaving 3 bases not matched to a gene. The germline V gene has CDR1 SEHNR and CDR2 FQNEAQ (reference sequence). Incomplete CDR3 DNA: TGTGCCAGCAGCTTAATCCTAGCGGGAGACGAG. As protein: CASSLILAGDE. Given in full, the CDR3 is CASSLILAGDEQYF.

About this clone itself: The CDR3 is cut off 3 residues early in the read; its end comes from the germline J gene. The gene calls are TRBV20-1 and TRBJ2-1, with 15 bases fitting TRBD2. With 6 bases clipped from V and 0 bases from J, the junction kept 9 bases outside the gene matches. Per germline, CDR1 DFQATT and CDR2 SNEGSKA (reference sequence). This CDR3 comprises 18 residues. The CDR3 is CSAPGTSGGISSYNEQFF. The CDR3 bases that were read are TGCAGTGCCCCCGGGACTAGCGGGGGGATAAGCTCCTACAATGAG.

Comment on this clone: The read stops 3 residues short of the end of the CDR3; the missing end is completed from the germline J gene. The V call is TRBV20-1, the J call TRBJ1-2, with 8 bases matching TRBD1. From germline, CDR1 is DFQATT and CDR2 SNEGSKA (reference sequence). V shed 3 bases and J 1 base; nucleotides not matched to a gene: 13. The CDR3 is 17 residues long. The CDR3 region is CSASAGTGNMFNYGYTF. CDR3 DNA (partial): TGCAGTGCTAGCGCCGGGACAGGCAATATGTTTAACTATGGC.

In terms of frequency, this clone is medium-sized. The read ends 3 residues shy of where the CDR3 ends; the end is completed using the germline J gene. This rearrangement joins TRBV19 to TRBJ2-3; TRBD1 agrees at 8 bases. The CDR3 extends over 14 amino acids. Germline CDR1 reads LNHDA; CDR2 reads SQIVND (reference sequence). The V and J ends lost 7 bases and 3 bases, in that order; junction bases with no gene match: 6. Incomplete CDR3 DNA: TGTGCCAGTACCACTGGACAGGGAACAGATACG. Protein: CASTTGQGTDT. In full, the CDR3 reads CASTTGQGTDTQYF.